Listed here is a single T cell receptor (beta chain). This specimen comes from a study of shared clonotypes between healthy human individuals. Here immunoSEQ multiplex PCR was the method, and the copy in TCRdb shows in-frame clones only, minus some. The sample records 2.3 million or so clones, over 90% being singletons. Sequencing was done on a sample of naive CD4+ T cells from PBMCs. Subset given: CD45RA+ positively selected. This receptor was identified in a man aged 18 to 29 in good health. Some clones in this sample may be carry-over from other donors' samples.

The CDR3 DNA reads TGTGCCAGCAGCCAAGATTGGACAGCGACCTACGAGCAGTACTTC. It encodes CASSQDWTATYEQYF. The rearrangement joins TRBV4-2 to TRBJ2-7, with D perhaps TRBD1 (6 bases). The CDR3 has 15 amino acids. V gave up 0 bases and J gave up 2 bases, with 11 bases separating them. CDR1 is LGHNA and CDR2 is YNFKEQ in the germline V gene.